This T cell receptor (beta chain) was sequenced for a study of human T cells and chemical hapten exposure. Study context: In the sensitization step, 2% DPC was placed on approximately 2 cm by approximately 2 cm of upper inner arm skin.

TCRdb processed the RACE reads anew with MiXCR; each CDR3 protein has one entry. Of 300,000 to 400,000 distinct CDR3 sequences in the sample, approximately 6.9% are singletons; the top ten hold about 8%. Findings and limits, study-wide: Expanded TCRs made up significantly more big CDR3 similarity clusters than controls did.

The time point: patch test 1, 2 weeks after DPC sensitization. Sample treatment: therapeutic diphenylcyclopropenone sensitization with weekly scalp DPC. Trimming cost V 4 bases and J 2 bases; bases outside gene matches: 7. The CDR3 loop spans 15 amino acids. Germline CDR1 reads MNHEY; CDR2 reads SVGEGT. This clonotype appeared a few times. Its cognate antigen is unknown. V is TRBV6-2 or TRBV6-3 and J is TRBJ1-2; 7 positions match TRBD1. The sample was whole blood, taken in connection with sensitization to the hapten diphenylcyclopropenone (DPC). This clonotype originated in a woman aged 18 to 35 with alopecia areata. Some clones in this sample may be carry-over from other donors' samples. This chain's CDR3 is CASSSVRGPNYGYTF. CDR3 in DNA: TGTGCCAGCAGTTCCGTGAGGGGGCCCAACTATGGCTACACCTTC.